Listed below are T cell receptor beta chains from one sample, sequenced in a study of monozygotic twins with cystic fibrosis. TCRdb's copy holds only in-frame clones and misses some; the assay was immunoSEQ multiplex PCR. This table holds about 39,000 clones, over 80% found once. Input material: blood. The receptors were gathered from a boy between 2 and 10 years old with cystic fibrosis. Each CDR3 is given with its conserved first and last residue. Fields, in order: clone size, J gene, V gene, D gene, CDR3 protein, CDR3 DNA. D genes are given only for firm matches. A row's size may be missing; if present it is once, few, many or a size class.

once,TRBJ1-6,TRBV6-1,-,CASSEHRDRKNSPLHF,TGTGCCAGCAGCGAACACCGGGACCGGAAGAATTCACCCCTCCACTTT
-,TRBJ2-7,TRBV7-8,-,CASSPYHEQYF,TGTGCCAGCAGTCCGTACCACGAGCAGTACTTC
-,TRBJ2-2,TRBV19,-,CASSISWGELFF,TGTGCCAGTAGTATAAGTTGGGGGGAGCTGTTTTTT
once,TRBJ2-3,TRBV18,-,CASSPRANRVVTDTQYF,TGTGCCAGCTCACCTAGGGCGAACAGGGTAGTGACAGATACGCAGTATTTT
-,TRBJ1-6,TRBV7-6,-,CASSLGRSSYNSPLHF,TGTGCCAGCAGCTTAGGCCGGAGCTCCTATAATTCACCCCTCCACTTT
-,TRBJ1-1,TRBV5-1,TRBD1,CASSQAGQGAEAFF,TGCGCCAGCAGCCAAGCGGGACAGGGGGCTGAAGCTTTCTTT
-,TRBJ2-2,TRBV6-5,-,CASSPQPGELFF,TGTGCCAGCAGTCCTCAGCCCGGGGAGCTGTTTTTT
-,TRBJ2-1,TRBV6-5,-,CASRPQRQGSEQFF,TGTGCCAGCAGGCCACAACGTCAGGGGAGTGAGCAGTTCTTC
-,TRBJ2-7,TRBV7-9,-,CASSPAGAEEQYF,TGTGCCAGCAGCCCCGCCGGGGCGGAAGAGCAGTACTTC
-,TRBJ1-5,TRBV6-6,-,CASSYVDIYSNQPQHF,TGTGCCAGCAGTTACGTGGACATATATAGCAATCAGCCCCAGCATTTT
-,TRBJ1-1,TRBV6-6,-,CASTQQSETEAFF,TGTGCCAGCACCCAGCAGTCGGAGACTGAAGCTTTCTTT
-,TRBJ2-7,TRBV19,TRBD1,CASSTLTGRGEQYF,TGTGCCAGTAGTACCCTGACAGGGCGCGGCGAGCAGTACTTC
-,TRBJ2-3,TRBV7-9,TRBD2,CASSLGLDPSFDTQYF,TGTGCCAGCAGCTTGGGACTAGACCCCTCGTTCGATACGCAGTATTTT
-,TRBJ2-3,TRBV7-9,-,CASSRGPSADTQYF,TGTGCCAGCAGCCGCGGACCATCCGCAGATACGCAGTATTTT
-,TRBJ2-7,TRBV5-1,TRBD2,CASSAGTSGFYEQYF,TGCGCCAGCAGCGCCGGGACTAGCGGATTCTACGAGCAGTACTTC
-,TRBJ1-2,TRBV9,TRBD1,CASSASTGGFGYTF,TGTGCCAGCAGCGCGTCGACAGGGGGGTTTGGCTACACCTTC
-,TRBJ1-2,TRBV19,-,CASSIGPGVSQGYTF,TGTGCCAGTAGTATTGGGCCAGGGGTATCACAAGGCTACACCTTC
-,TRBJ2-7,TRBV7-3,TRBD2,CASSFGLAGTYEQYF,TGTGCCAGCAGCTTTGGACTAGCGGGGACTTACGAGCAGTACTTC
-,TRBJ1-2,TRBV19,-,CASSPPGANYGYTF,TGTGCCAGTAGTCCTCCCGGGGCGAACTATGGCTACACCTTC
-,TRBJ2-3,TRBV11-3,-,CASSLGRAAVGDGNTDTQYF,TGTGCCAGCAGCTTAGGCCGCGCCGCCGTTGGGGACGGTAACACAGATACGCAGTATTTT
-,TRBJ2-2,TRBV5-1,-,CASRFSGTDGELFF,TGCGCCAGCAGGTTTTCGGGTACGGACGGGGAGCTGTTTTTT
-,TRBJ1-6,TRBV25-1,-,CASSGQFNSPLHF,TGTGCCAGCAGTGGGCAGTTTAATTCACCCCTCCACTTT
-,TRBJ2-7,TRBV5-1,-,CASSSRYEQYF,TGCGCCAGCAGCTCACGCTACGAGCAGTACTTC
-,TRBJ2-3,TRBV2,-,CASRQGPSTDTQYF,TGTGCCAGCAGGCAGGGGCCCAGCACAGATACGCAGTATTTT
-,TRBJ1-1,TRBV13,TRBD1,CASSLLSGGGTEAFF,TGTGCCAGCAGCTTACTCTCAGGGGGCGGTACTGAAGCTTTCTTT
-,TRBJ2-5,TRBV7-9,TRBD1,CASSLSRGQETQYF,TGTGCCAGCAGCTTAAGCAGGGGGCAAGAGACCCAGTACTTC
-,TRBJ2-2,TRBV15,TRBD2,CATSRHPGGNGELFF,TGTGCCACCAGCAGGCACCCGGGGGGGAACGGGGAGCTGTTTTTT
-,TRBJ2-2,TRBV7-7,TRBD2,CASSSREGTGELFF,TGTGCCAGCAGCTCCAGGGAGGGCACCGGGGAGCTGTTTTTT
-,TRBJ1-2,TRBV27,TRBD1,CASSLGAGGAYGYTF,TGTGCCAGCAGTTTAGGGGCAGGGGGCGCGTATGGCTACACCTTC
once,TRBJ2-7,TRBV6-5,TRBD1,CASREDRGRGEQYF,TGTGCCAGCAGAGAGGACAGGGGGCGGGGCGAGCAGTACTTC
-,TRBJ1-2,TRBV2,-,CASSEEGSDGYTF,TGTGCCAGCAGTGAAGAAGGGAGTGATGGCTACACCTTC
-,TRBJ2-2,TRBV7-6,-,CASSLGTGLIGELFF,TGTGCCAGCAGCTTAGGTACAGGGCTAATCGGGGAGCTGTTTTTT
-,TRBJ1-3,TRBV7-9,-,CASSLAAQDTTPGNTIYF,TGTGCCAGCAGCTTAGCGGCACAGGACACGACACCTGGAAACACCATATATTTT
-,TRBJ1-5,TRBV5-1,TRBD1,CASSLGQGGQPQHF,TGCGCCAGCAGCTTGGGACAGGGGGGTCAGCCCCAGCATTTT
-,TRBJ1-2,TRBV6-5,TRBD1,CASRSTGGYGYTF,TGTGCCAGCAGATCGACAGGGGGCTATGGCTACACCTTC
-,TRBJ2-1,TRBV2,-,CASSDTGYNEQFF,TGTGCCAGCAGTGATACAGGGTACAATGAGCAGTTCTTC
-,TRBJ1-6,TRBV19,-,CASSIGYRANSPLHF,TGTGCCAGTAGTATAGGTTACAGGGCGAATTCACCCCTCCACTTT
-,TRBJ2-1,TRBV5-1,-,CASSTIQGHNEQFF,TGCGCCAGCAGCACAATACAGGGACACAATGAGCAGTTCTTC
-,TRBJ2-7,TRBV11-2,TRBD2,CASSRPGTSGLEQYF,TGTGCCAGCAGCCGACCTGGGACTAGCGGCCTCGAGCAGTACTTC
-,TRBJ1-5,TRBV19,-,CASITSGEDQPQHF,TGTGCCAGTATCACGTCGGGGGAAGATCAGCCCCAGCATTTT
-,TRBJ1-4,TRBV11-3,-,CASSPGVSTNEKLFF,TGTGCCAGCAGCCCGGGGGTCTCAACTAATGAAAAACTGTTTTTT
-,TRBJ2-7,TRBV7-2,TRBD2,CASSRTSGSSYEQYF,TGTGCCAGCAGCCGGACTAGCGGGAGCTCCTACGAGCAGTACTTC
-,TRBJ1-5,TRBV7-2,-,CASSLRGMGQPQHF,TGTGCCAGCAGCTTGAGGGGAATGGGTCAGCCCCAGCATTTT
few,TRBJ1-1,TRBV19,-,CASVSGGAGTEAFF,TGTGCCAGTGTGTCGGGGGGCGCGGGCACTGAAGCTTTCTTT
-,TRBJ2-7,TRBV11-2,-,CASSFGRYFSYEQYF,TGTGCCAGCAGCTTTGGGCGATACTTCTCCTACGAGCAGTACTTC
-,TRBJ2-3,TRBV27,TRBD2,CASSLTEGLALGDTQYF,TGTGCCAGCAGTTTGACCGAGGGACTAGCTCTTGGAGATACGCAGTATTTT
-,TRBJ1-5,TRBV2,TRBD1,CASVGQENQPQHF,TGTGCCAGCGTGGGACAGGAGAATCAGCCCCAGCATTTT
-,TRBJ2-5,TRBV2,-,CASRLRLVQETQYF,TGTGCCAGCAGACTAAGACTCGTCCAAGAGACCCAGTACTTC
-,TRBJ1-3,TRBV13,-,CASSAGARDRGNTIYF,TGTGCCAGCAGCGCTGGGGCCAGGGATCGCGGAAACACCATATATTTT
once,TRBJ2-7,TRBV19,-,CASSIDSGGRGYF,TGTGCCAGTAGTATAGATTCCGGGGGACGAGGGTACTTC
-,TRBJ1-2,TRBV6-5,TRBD1,CASNHRDRTLYGYTF,TGTGCCAGCAACCACCGGGACAGGACCCTCTATGGCTACACCTTC
-,TRBJ1-2,TRBV29-1,-,CSVDLSFRDGYTF,TGCAGCGTTGACCTTTCTTTCCGTGATGGCTACACCTTC
-,TRBJ2-5,TRBV29-1,TRBD1,CSVEDDLRTGDIETQYF,TGCAGCGTTGAAGATGACCTTCGGACAGGGGATATCGAGACCCAGTACTTC